These 11 T cell receptor beta chains were all obtained from the same sample, sequenced in a study of a mutant IDH1 vaccine in newly diagnosed glioma. Repertoires were generated with immunoSEQ multiplex PCR, while TCRdb's copy carries only in-frame clones and drops some. The sample contains about 36,000 clones, roughly 80% of which appear only once. No antigen has been identified for these receptors. Time point defined: week 11, during vaccination. Each dose delivered 300 ug of mutant IDH1 20-mer peptide subcutaneously with imiquimod. The input for sequencing was peripheral blood mononuclear cells (PBMCs), taken from a glioma patient whose treatment included an IDH1 peptide vaccine. These receptors all stem from a woman aged 25 to 45 with glioma. Some clones in this sample may be carry-over from other donors' samples.

The chain uses TRBV7-2 and TRBJ2-5; 7 bases agree with TRBD2. This CDR3 region has 14 residues. Germline V lookup: CDR1 SGHTA, CDR2 FQGNSA. The V segment lost 7 bases and the J segment 5 bases; nucleotides outside the gene matches: 10. The CDR3 sequence is CASKLAGAQETQYF. In DNA form, the CDR3 reads TGTGCCAGCAAGCTGGCGGGAGCTCAGGAGACCCAGTACTTC.

About this clone: One end of the junction is discordant with germline, which a read error may explain. The rearrangement links TRBV6-1 to TRBJ2-5; D may be TRBD1 (6 bases). This CDR3 has 15 amino acids. CDR1 and CDR2 (germline): MNHNS, SASEGT. The CDR3 DNA sequence: TGTGCCAGCAGCGAAGGGACATCAACGAAGGAGACCCAGTACTTC. Residues: CASSEGTSTKETQYF.

The rearrangement joins TRBV5-6 to TRBJ2-7, with TRBD2 matching 11 bases. Trimming removed 1 base from V and 4 bases from J; junction bases left unmatched: 4. The CDR3 has 15 amino acids. CDR1 and CDR2 from the germline V gene are SGHDT and YYEEEE. The CDR3 DNA sequence: TGTGCCAGCAGCTTGATGGGACTAGCGGAGTACGAGCAGTACTTC. The encoded protein is CASSLMGLAEYEQYF.

The rearrangement links TRBV4-1 to TRBJ2-5, with D uncertain. CDR1 is MGHRA, CDR2 YSYEKL, per germline. This CDR3 has 12 amino acids. Trimming stripped 0 bases from V and 5 bases from J, with 4 bases between. The CDR3 coding sequence is TGCGCCAGCAGCCAAGATCGGGAGACCCAGTACTTC. This codes for CASSQDRETQYF.

This clone was observed once. The chain employs TRBV11-3 and TRBJ2-1; the D call may be TRBD1 or TRBD2 (5 bases each). The CDR3 is 17 amino acids. The V end was cut by 4 bases, the J end by 2 bases, with 18 bases between. CDR1 and CDR2 (germline): SGHNT, YENEEA. DNA for the CDR3: TGTGCCAGCAGCTCCCTCCTCGGGACGCGGACCTACAATGAGCAGTTCTTC. Translation: CASSSLLGTRTYNEQFF.

This rearrangement joins TRBV7-9 to TRBJ2-4; no firm D call. Looked up from germline, CDR1 is SEHNR and CDR2 is FQNEAQ (reference sequence). The V and J ends lost 1 base and 5 bases respectively, with 12 bases between them. This CDR3 comprises 15 residues. This chain's CDR3 is CASSLELVDQNIQYF. The CDR3 bases are TGTGCCAGCAGCTTAGAACTGGTTGATCAAAACATTCAGTACTTC. Using reference TRBV7-9 and TRBJ2-4 for the parts outside the CDR3, the full variable domain is DTGVSQNPRHKITKRGQNVTFRCDPISEHNRLYWYRQTLGQGPEFLTYFQNEAQLEKSRLLSDRFSAERPKGSFSTLEIQRTEQGDSAMYLCASSLELVDQNIQYFGAGTRLSVL.

In this sample, this clone turned up once. The chain employs TRBV9 and TRBJ2-1, with D tentatively TRBD2 (6 bases). V lost 5 bases to trimming and J lost 7 bases, with 7 bases between them. CDR1 is SGDLS and CDR2 is YYNGEE in the germline V gene. CDR3 length: 11 amino acids. In nucleotides, the CDR3 is TGTGCCAGCAGTGGGGGGAATGAGCAGTTCTTC. Its translation: CASSGGNEQFF.

This chain links TRBV6-5 with TRBJ2-1; 10 bases are a match to TRBD2. The CDR3 totals 15 residues. J lost 3 bases, V lost 5 bases, and 4 bases had no gene match. CDR1 is MNHEY and CDR2 is SVGAGI in the germline V gene. CDR3 amino acids: CASSTSSGSYNEQFF. The CDR3 region has the DNA TGTGCCAGCAGTACCTCTAGCGGGAGCTACAATGAGCAGTTCTTC.

The rearrangement joins TRBV25-1 to TRBJ2-5; 7 bases are a match to TRBD2. The CDR3 has 16 amino acids. V trimming: 3 bases; J trimming: 5 bases; junction bases outside the gene matches: 12. From germline, CDR1 is MGHDK and CDR2 SYGVNS. In DNA form, the CDR3 reads TGTGCCAGCAGTGAGGTTAAGGCGGGAGCTTGGGAGACCCAGTACTTC. This gives the protein CASSEVKAGAWETQYF.

This clone appeared once. V gene TRBV4-1 combines with J gene TRBJ1-4; D is possibly TRBD1 (6 bases). The V gene's germline CDR1 is MGHRA and CDR2 YSYEKL. CDR3 size: 15 residues. Trimming shortened V by 0 bases and J by 8 bases, and 13 bases separated the two germline ends. CDR3 sequence reads: CASSQDRGRREKLFF. CDR3 nucleotides: TGCGCCAGCAGCCAAGACAGGGGAAGGAGGGAAAAACTGTTTTTT.

This clone showed up just a few times. This chain uses TRBV7-6 with TRBJ2-1; TRBD2 aligns across 7 bases. V dropped 7 bases and J dropped 1; count of bases not matched to a gene: 7. The CDR3 is 15 amino acids. Germline-derived CDR1 and CDR2 are SGHVS and FNYEAQ. The CDR3, as DNA: TGTGCCAGCAAGTCAGTCGGGGGGTCCTACAATGAGCAGTTCTTC. Translated, it gives CASKSVGGSYNEQFF. Full variable domain (outside the CDR3, taken from reference TRBV7-6 and TRBJ2-1): GAGVSQSPRYKVTKRGQDVALRCDPISGHVSLYWYRQALGQGPEFLTYFNYEAQQDKSGLPNDRFSAERPEGSISTLTIQRTEQRDSAMYRCASKSVGGSYNEQFFGPGTRLTVL.